Given below is one TCR beta chain in context. This record comes from a study of STAT5B mutations in CD4+ large granular lymphocyte leukemia. The CDR3 loop spans 13 amino acids. V was clipped by 0 bases and J by 4 bases, with 6 bases between them. Germline V gives CDR1 SGDLS, CDR2 YYNGEE. Sequencing was at survey level. TCRdb keeps only in-frame clones here, not all; method: immunoSEQ multiplex PCR. Of approximately 30,000 clones listed, 75% to 85% are singletons. The sequenced sample was CD4+ T cells from blood buffy coats. The chain couples TRBV9 to TRBJ2-3; D call uncertain. This TCR came from a human donor in good health. The CDR3 here is CASSVAFADTQYF. The CDR3 bases are TGTGCCAGCAGCGTAGCTTTCGCAGATACGCAGTATTTT. Full variable domain (missing parts from reference TRBV9 and TRBJ2-3): DSGVTQTPKHLITATGQRVTLRCSPRSGDLSVYWYQQSLDQGLQFLIQYYNGEERAKGNILERFSAQQFPDLHSELNLSSLELGDSALYFCASSVAFADTQYFGPGTRLTVL.